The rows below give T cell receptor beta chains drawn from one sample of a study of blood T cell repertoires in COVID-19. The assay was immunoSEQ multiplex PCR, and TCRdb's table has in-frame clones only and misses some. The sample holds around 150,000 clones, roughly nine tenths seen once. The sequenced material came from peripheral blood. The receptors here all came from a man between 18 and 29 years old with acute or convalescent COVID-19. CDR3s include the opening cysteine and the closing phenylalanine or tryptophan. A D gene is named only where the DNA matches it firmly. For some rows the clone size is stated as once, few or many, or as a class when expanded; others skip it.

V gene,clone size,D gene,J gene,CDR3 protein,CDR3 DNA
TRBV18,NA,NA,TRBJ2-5,CASSHGSRQETQYF,TGTGCCAGCTCCCACGGGAGCAGGCAAGAGACCCAGTACTTC
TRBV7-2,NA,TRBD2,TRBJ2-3,CASRYTSATDTQYF,TGTGCCAGCAGATACACTAGCGCCACAGATACGCAGTATTTT
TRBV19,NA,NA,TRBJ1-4,CASSPGLEVPTNEKLFF,TGTGCCAGTAGTCCCGGTTTAGAAGTCCCGACTAATGAAAAACTGTTTTTT
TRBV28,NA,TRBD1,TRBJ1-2,CASSRQGINYGYTF,TGTGCCAGCAGCCGACAGGGGATTAACTATGGCTACACCTTC
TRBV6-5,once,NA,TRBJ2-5,CASRQTRIETQYF,TGTGCCAGCAGGCAAACTAGGATCGAGACCCAGTACTTC
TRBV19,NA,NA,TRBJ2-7,CASSIGGAYEQYF,TGTGCCAGTAGTATAGGGGGGGCCTACGAGCAGTACTTC
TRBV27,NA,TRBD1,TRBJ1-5,CASSGGTGWDQPQHF,TGTGCCAGCAGCGGAGGGACAGGGTGGGATCAGCCCCAGCATTTT
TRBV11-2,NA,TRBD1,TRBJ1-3,CASSFPGTGSGNTIYF,TGTGCCAGCAGCTTCCCGGGGACAGGGAGCGGAAACACCATATATTTT
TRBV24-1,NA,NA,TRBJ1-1,CATSDSGLPGTEAFF,TGTGCCACCAGTGATTCGGGACTCCCGGGGACTGAAGCTTTCTTT
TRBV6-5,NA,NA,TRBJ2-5,CASNNREQETQYF,TGTGCCAGTAACAACAGGGAACAAGAGACCCAGTACTTC
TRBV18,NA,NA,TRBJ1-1,CASSPGVANNMNTEAFF,TGTGCCAGCTCACCCGGGGTTGCGAATAATATGAACACTGAAGCTTTCTTT
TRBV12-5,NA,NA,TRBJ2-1,CASGLVQGGVNEQFF,TGTGCTAGTGGTTTGGTGCAGGGCGGTGTAAATGAGCAGTTCTTC
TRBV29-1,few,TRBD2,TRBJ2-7,CSVRGGSGVSYEQYF,TGCAGCGTCCGGGGGGGTTCAGGAGTCTCCTACGAGCAGTACTTC
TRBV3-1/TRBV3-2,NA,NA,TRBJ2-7,CASSRQSYEQYF,TGTGCCAGCAGCCGACAGTCCTACGAGCAGTACTTC
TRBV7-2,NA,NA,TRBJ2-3,CASSLVVASRTDTQYF,TGTGCCAGCAGCTTAGTAGTAGCGTCACGCACAGATACGCAGTATTTT
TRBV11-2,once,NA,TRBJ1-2,CASSPQGHYGYTF,TGTGCCAGCAGCCCTCAGGGTCACTATGGCTACACCTTC
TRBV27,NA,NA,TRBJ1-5,CASGTMKQPQHF,TGTGCCAGCGGGACAATGAAACAGCCCCAGCATTTT
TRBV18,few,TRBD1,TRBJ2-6,CASSLRGQVNSGANVLTF,TGTGCCAGCTCACTGCGGGGACAGGTCAACTCTGGGGCCAACGTCCTGACTTTC
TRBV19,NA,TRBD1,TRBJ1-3,CASSRDRGRGNTIYF,TGTGCCAGTAGCAGGGACAGGGGGCGCGGAAACACCATATATTTT
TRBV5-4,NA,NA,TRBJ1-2,CASSPLGSYGYTF,TGTGCCAGCAGCCCGCTGGGGAGCTATGGCTACACCTTC
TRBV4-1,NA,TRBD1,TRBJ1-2,CASSQGRGLGGYTF,TGCGCCAGCAGCCAAGGGAGGGGGCTCGGGGGCTACACCTTC
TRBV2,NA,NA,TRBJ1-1,CASSEVYRATEAFF,TGTGCCAGCAGTGAAGTATACAGGGCTACTGAAGCTTTCTTT
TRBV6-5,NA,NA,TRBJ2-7,CASRGNRDLSYEQYF,TGTGCCAGCAGGGGCAACCGGGACTTATCATACGAGCAGTACTTC
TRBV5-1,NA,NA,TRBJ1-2,CASSPTGDYGYTF,TGCGCCAGCAGCCCGACGGGGGACTATGGCTACACCTTC
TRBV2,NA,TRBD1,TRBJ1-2,CASSVQGQLNYGYTF,TGTGCCAGCAGTGTCCAGGGACAGTTAAACTATGGCTACACCTTC
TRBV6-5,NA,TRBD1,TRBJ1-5,CASSQQGVNQPQHF,TGTGCCAGCAGTCAACAGGGGGTGAATCAGCCCCAGCATTTT
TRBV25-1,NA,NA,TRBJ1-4,CASKDSNEKLFF,TGTGCCAGCAAGGACAGTAATGAAAAACTGTTTTTT
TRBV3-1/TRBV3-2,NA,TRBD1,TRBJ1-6,CASSQVVPGQGSHSPLHF,TGTGCCAGCAGCCAAGTAGTCCCGGGACAGGGATCCCATTCACCCCTCCACTTT
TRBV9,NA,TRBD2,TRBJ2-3,CARGTSLARWGSGQGTQYF,TGTGCCAGAGGGACTAGCCTTGCCCGGTGGGGGTCGGGGCAAGGTACGCAGTATTTT
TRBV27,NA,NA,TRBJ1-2,CASRGVTYGYTF,TGTGCCAGCAGGGGAGTTACCTATGGCTACACCTTC
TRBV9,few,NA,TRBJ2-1,CASSLTESSYNEQFF,TGTGCCAGCAGCTTAACAGAGAGCTCCTACAATGAGCAGTTCTTC
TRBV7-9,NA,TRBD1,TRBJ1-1,CASSLQGGIMNTEAFF,TGTGCCAGCAGCCTACAGGGGGGGATAATGAACACTGAAGCTTTCTTT
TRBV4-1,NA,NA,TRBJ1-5,CASSQGYGPPRGNQPQHF,TGCGCCAGCAGCCAAGGTTATGGACCACCCCGGGGGAATCAGCCCCAGCATTTT
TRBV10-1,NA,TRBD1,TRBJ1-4,CASRYRDRGLLGEKLFF,TGCGCCAGCAGATACCGGGACAGAGGTCTGTTAGGTGAAAAACTGTTTTTT
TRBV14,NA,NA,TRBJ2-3,CASSQERFRGPSTDTQYF,TGTGCCAGCAGCCAAGAACGATTTAGGGGCCCTAGCACAGATACGCAGTATTTT
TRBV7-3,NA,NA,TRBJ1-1,CASSLGRARGTEAFF,TGTGCCAGCAGCTTAGGAAGAGCAAGGGGCACTGAAGCTTTCTTT
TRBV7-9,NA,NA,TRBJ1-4,CASSTSSGHNEKLFF,TGTGCCAGCAGTACCAGTTCGGGACATAATGAAAAACTGTTTTTT
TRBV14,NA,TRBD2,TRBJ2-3,CASSPPSLAGGTDTQYF,TGTGCCAGCAGCCCACCGAGTCTAGCGGGGGGCACAGATACGCAGTATTTT
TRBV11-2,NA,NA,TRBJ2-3,CASSPHGAVDTQYF,TGTGCCAGCAGCCCCCACGGTGCTGTGGATACGCAGTATTTT
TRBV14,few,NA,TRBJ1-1,CASSPLMNTEAFF,TGTGCCAGCAGCCCACTAATGAACACTGAAGCTTTCTTT
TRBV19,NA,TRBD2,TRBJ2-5,CASSKGNSGGGQTQYF,TGTGCCAGTAGTAAAGGAAATAGCGGGGGGGGACAGACCCAGTACTTC
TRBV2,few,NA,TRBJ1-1,CASSVTGTGAFF,TGTGCCAGCAGTGTTACAGGCACTGGGGCTTTCTTT
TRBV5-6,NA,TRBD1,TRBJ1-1,CASSSRTGLDTEAFF,TGTGCCAGCAGCTCCCGGACAGGGCTGGACACTGAAGCTTTCTTT
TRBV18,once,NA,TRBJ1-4,CASSRGRFPNEKLFF,TGTGCCAGCTCACGGGGGCGATTCCCTAATGAAAAACTGTTTTTT